Below, 18 T cell receptor beta chains from the same sample are listed, as sequenced in a study of naive and memory T cell subsets (dated by TCRdb to about 2017). The library was built by means of UMI-ligation and nested PCR. The run used an Illumina MiSeq. To cover both TRBC1 and TRBC2, the beta constant-region primer consisted of an equimolar mix of two oligonucleotides. The ligated cDNA went through four rounds of PCR with nested alpha and beta constant-region primers together with the SP2 primer. Starting from the raw public reads, TCRdb applied fastp trimming at Q25, assembled clones with MiXCR and retained in-frame beta chains. Records with the same CDR3 protein are collapsed into one entry carrying the most frequent genes and DNA. Across this sample there are some 17,000 distinct CDR3 sequences, with roughly 8.7% seen only once. Jointly, the top ten make up roughly 24% of the sample. Sample: central memory CD8+ T cells from blood. This specimen's cell subset or site label, interpreted: central memory, CD45RA- CD27+. The receptors derive from a human donor in good health.

This clonotype occurred many times. The V gene is TRBV25-1, the J gene TRBJ2-3; maybe TRBD2 (5 bases). CDR3 size: 13 residues. The ends were cut back, 4 bases at V and 6 bases at J, with 11 bases in the middle. Per germline, CDR1 MGHDK and CDR2 SYGVNS. The CDR3 DNA reads TGTGCCAGCAGTGTGTCGGAGGTGGATACGCAGTATTTT. Residues: CASSVSEVDTQYF.

This chain connects TRBV10-3 to TRBJ1-2; 11 bases align to TRBD1. This CDR3 contains 15 residues. Germline V gene lookup returns CDR1 ENHRY and CDR2 SYGVKD. V lost 4 bases to trimming and J lost 4 bases; unmatched junction nucleotides: 5. The CDR3 here is CAISGKDRGLYGYTF. DNA for the CDR3: TGTGCCATCAGTGGAAAGGACAGGGGGCTCTATGGCTACACCTTC.

This clonotype was detected many times. V and J are TRBV12-3 or TRBV12-4 and TRBJ1-1; no definite D call. Trimming shortened V by 5 bases and J by 3 bases, and 7 bases separated the two germline ends. CDR3 length: 12 residues. The CDR3 spells CASSLTYTEAFF. In nucleotides, the CDR3 is TGTGCCAGCAGTCTTACATACACTGAAGCTTTCTTT.

This chain uses TRBV7-8 with TRBJ1-2; TRBD1 agrees at 7 bases. This CDR3 region has 15 residues. CDR1 SGHVS and CDR2 FQNEAQ come from the germline V gene. V shed 5 bases, J shed 3 bases, and the junction held 9 bases outside the gene matches. The CDR3 sequence is CASSPGSGGHYGYTF. The CDR3 DNA reads as TGTGCCAGCAGCCCCGGTTCAGGGGGGCACTATGGCTACACCTTC.

The chain carries TRBV5-5 and TRBJ1-4; D may be TRBD1 (5 bases). Between the trimmed V and J ends, which lost 0 bases and 6 bases, there was a span of 9 bases. The length of the CDR3 is 14 residues. Looked up from germline, CDR1 is SGHKS and CDR2 is YYEKEE (reference sequence). The CDR3 DNA is TGTGCCAGCAGCTTGGATGGGACGGATGAAAAACTGTTTTTT. It is translated as CASSLDGTDEKLFF. Using reference TRBV5-5 and TRBJ1-4 for the parts outside the CDR3, the full variable domain is DAGVTQSPTHLIKTRGQQVTLRCSPISGHKSVSWYQQVLGQGPQFIFQYYEKEERGRGNFPDRFSARQFPNYSSELNVNALLLGDSALYLCASSLDGTDEKLFFGSGTQLSVL.

This clonotype was seen more than once but under ten times. This rearrangement joins TRBV30 to TRBJ1-1; 7 nucleotides align to TRBD1. Unmatched junction bases numbered 6, after V lost 5 bases and J lost 3 bases. Looked up from germline, CDR1 is GTSNPN and CDR2 is SVGIG (reference sequence). CDR3 length: 13 residues. CDR3 in DNA: TGTGCCTGGGAGAACGACAGGGACACTGAAGCTTTCTTT. Translated, it gives CAWENDRDTEAFF.

This clonotype came up a few times. The chain is built from TRBV24-1 and TRBJ2-2, with D possibly matching TRBD1 (6 bases). Germline CDR1 and CDR2: KGHDR and SFDVKD. CDR3 length: 17 amino acids. Deletions cut 0 bases from V and 4 bases from J, with 14 bases between. The CDR3 nucleotides read TGTGCCACCAGTGATTTGTGGGCCAGGGGTATCACCGGGGAGCTGTTTTTT. It specifies CATSDLWARGITGELFF.

This clonotype was detected ten times or more. The J gene is TRBJ2-2, the V gene TRBV6-2 or TRBV6-3; D is possibly TRBD2 (6 bases). CDR3 length: 16 amino acids. Trimming cost V 6 bases and J 3 bases, with 17 bases left between them. Germline CDR1 reads MNHEY; CDR2 reads SVGEGT. In DNA form, the CDR3 reads TGTGCCAGCAGGCCCCCCGGGACTGGGGACACCGGGGAGCTGTTTTTT. As protein: CASRPPGTGDTGELFF.

This clonotype has more than one count but fewer than ten. The rearrangement uses TRBV19 and TRBJ1-5; D possibly corresponds to TRBD1 (6 bases). The germline V and J ends were trimmed by 9 bases and 2 bases, with 17 bases remaining between them. CDR3 length: 15 residues. CDR1 and CDR2 from the germline V gene are LNHDA and SQIVND (reference sequence). The CDR3 DNA follows: TGTGCCAGCAGCTCTTACAGGGAGGGCAATCAGCCCCAGCATTTT. Amino acids: CASSSYREGNQPQHF. The full variable domain, rest sourced from reference TRBV19 and TRBJ1-5, is DGGITQSPKYLFRKEGQNVTLSCEQNLNHDAMYWYRQDPGQGLRLIYYSQIVNDFQKGDIAEGYSVSREKKESFPLTVTSAQKNPTAFYLCASSSYREGNQPQHFGDGTRLSIL.

This clonotype has just a few counts. The V and J genes are TRBV5-4 and TRBJ2-1; weak D call: TRBD1 (5 bases). Germline CDR1 SGHNT, CDR2 YYREEE (reference sequence). CDR3 length equals 12 residues. The ends were cut back, 4 bases at V and 7 bases at J, with 9 bases in the middle. The CDR3 loop is CASSTTVNEQFF. The CDR3 DNA is TGTGCCAGCAGCACGACAGTTAATGAGCAGTTCTTC.

The CDR3: CSARALGAGGSSTDTQYF. CDR3 in DNA: TGCAGTGCTAGAGCCCTGGGTGCGGGAGGGAGTAGCACAGATACGCAGTATTTT. This chain uses TRBV20-1 with TRBJ2-3; 9 bases match TRBD2. The germline CDR1 and CDR2 sequences are DFQATT and SNEGSKA (reference sequence). V shed 1 base and J 0 bases; nucleotides not matched to a gene: 11. CDR3 length equals 18 residues.

This clonotype showed up many times. The chain couples TRBV4-2 to TRBJ2-1; 7 nucleotides align to TRBD2. The length of the CDR3 is 16 residues. V trimming: 0 bases; J trimming: 0 bases; junction bases outside the gene matches: 2. Germline assignment: CDR1 LGHNA and CDR2 YNFKEQ. The CDR3 bases are TGTGCCAGCAGCCAAGATTCTAGCGGCTCCTACAATGAGCAGTTCTTC. It is translated as CASSQDSSGSYNEQFF.

By its share, this clonotype is medium-sized. V and J are TRBV12-3 or TRBV12-4 and TRBJ1-6, with 7 bases fitting TRBD1. The trim removed 5 bases at V and 10 bases at J, leaving 8 bases unmatched. This CDR3 region has 14 residues. Here the CDR3 reads CASSPTGNSSPLHF. In DNA form, the CDR3 reads TGTGCCAGCAGTCCGACAGGGAACAGCTCACCCCTCCACTTT.

This clonotype was seen repeatedly, ten times or more. The rearrangement joins TRBV12-3 or TRBV12-4 to TRBJ1-1; D possibly corresponds to TRBD1 (6 bases). CDR3 length: 16 amino acids. V lost 6 bases, J lost 0 bases, and 17 bases lay in between. CDR3 protein: CASSKDRNLLNTEAFF. CDR3 bases: TGTGCCAGCAGCAAGGACAGAAATCTATTGAACACTGAAGCTTTCTTT.

There are a few counts of this clonotype. The chain recombines TRBV7-2 with TRBJ2-5; D unclear. From germline, CDR1 is SGHTA and CDR2 FQGNSA. This CDR3 is built from 15 residues. V lost 5 bases, J lost 3 bases, and 16 bases lay in between. This CDR3 reads CASSPVYVGKETQYF. The DNA of the CDR3 is TGTGCCAGCAGCCCAGTTTATGTGGGGAAAGAGACCCAGTACTTC.

The V and J genes are TRBV27 and TRBJ1-1, with TRBD1 as a possible D gene (6 bases). Deletions cut 3 bases from V and 5 bases from J, with 10 bases between. The CDR3 sequence is 13 residues long. Germline-derived CDR1 and CDR2 are MNHEY and SMNVEV (reference sequence). CDR3 loop: CASSFVGGTEAFF. The CDR3 DNA sequence: TGTGCCAGCAGTTTTGTAGGGGGGACTGAAGCTTTCTTT.

This clonotype is judged medium-sized (0.01 to 0.1%). The chain couples TRBV12-5 to TRBJ2-4; 9 bases are shared with TRBD1. Germline V lookup: CDR1 LGHNT, CDR2 FRNRAP. CDR3 size: 17 residues. Trimming at V came to 5 bases and at J to 1 base, leaving 9 bases not matched to a gene. DNA for the CDR3: TGTGCTAGTGGTCTGGATTCACAGGGGGCGGCCAAAAACATTCAGTACTTC. Translation gives CASGLDSQGAAKNIQYF.

This clonotype was seen ten or more times. The chain links TRBV6-4 to TRBJ1-1, with D uncertain. Germline lookup yields CDR1 MRHNA and CDR2 SNTAGT. The CDR3 totals 13 residues. V lost 0 bases, J lost 6 bases, and 8 bases lay in between. In nucleotides, the CDR3 is TGTGCCAGCAGTGACTCGGGCACTTCTGAAGCTTTCTTT. It is translated as CASSDSGTSEAFF.